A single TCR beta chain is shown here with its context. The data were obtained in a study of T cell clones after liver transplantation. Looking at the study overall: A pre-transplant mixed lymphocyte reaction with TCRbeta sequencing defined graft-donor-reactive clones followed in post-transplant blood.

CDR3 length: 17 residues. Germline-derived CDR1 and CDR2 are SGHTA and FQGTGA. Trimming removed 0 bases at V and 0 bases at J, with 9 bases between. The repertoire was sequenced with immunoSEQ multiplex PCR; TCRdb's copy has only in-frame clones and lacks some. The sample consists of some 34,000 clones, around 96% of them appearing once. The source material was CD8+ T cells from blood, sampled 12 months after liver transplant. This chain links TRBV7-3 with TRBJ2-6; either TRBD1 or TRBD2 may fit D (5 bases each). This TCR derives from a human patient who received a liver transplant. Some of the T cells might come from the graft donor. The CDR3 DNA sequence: TGTGCCAGCAGCTTAACCGGGGCAGCCTCTGGGGCCAACGTCCTGACTTTC. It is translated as CASSLTGAASGANVLTF.